The 15 T cell receptor beta chains presented below share a single source sample, sequenced in a study of blood T cell repertoires in COVID-19. The assay was immunoSEQ multiplex PCR, and TCRdb's table has in-frame clones only and misses some. The table has more than 150,000 clones, around 84% seen once; the top ten hold less than 3%. The material sequenced was peripheral blood. Receptor source: a man in his forties or fifties with active or convalescent COVID-19.

Points on this clone: The junction and the germline gene differ at one end; a read error may be behind it. The V gene is TRBV9, the J gene TRBJ2-7; perhaps TRBD1 as D (6 bases). CDR1 is SGDLS and CDR2 is YYNGEE in the germline V gene. There are 12 residues in the CDR3. This chain's CDR3 is CASSTPAQGMDF. The CDR3 DNA reads as TGTGCCAGCAGCACACCGGCCCAGGGGATGGACTTC.

The J gene is TRBJ1-1, the V gene TRBV11-2, with D unclear. There are 14 residues in the CDR3. Trimming took 4 bases from V and 0 from J, leaving 9 bases between them. Germline CDR1 reads SGHAT; CDR2 reads FQNNGV. The CDR3 sequence: CASSSSAMNTEAFF. The CDR3 DNA reads as TGTGCCAGCAGCTCCAGTGCCATGAACACTGAAGCTTTCTTT. Supplemented by reference TRBV11-2 and TRBJ1-1, the full variable domain reads EAGVAQSPRYKIIEKRQSVAFWCNPISGHATLYWYQQILGQGPKLLIQFQNNGVVDDSQLPKDRFSAERLKGVDSTLKIQPAKLEDSAVYLCASSSSAMNTEAFFGQGTRLTVV.

A few counts support this clone. The chain carries TRBV3-1 (or the pseudogene TRBV3-2) and TRBJ1-1; TRBD1 aligns across 11 bases. The germline CDR1 and CDR2 sequences are LGHDT and YNNKEL (reference sequence). V dropped 3 bases and J dropped 6; count of bases not matched to a gene: 3. This CDR3 is built from 14 residues. The CDR3 loop is CASSQDRGQAEAFF. Here the CDR3 DNA reads TGTGCCAGCAGCCAGGACAGGGGGCAGGCTGAAGCTTTCTTT.

The CDR3 region is CASSKQAPSYEQYF. For the CDR3, the DNA is TGTGCCAGCAGCAAACAAGCACCCTCCTACGAGCAGTACTTC. The rearrangement joins TRBV21-1 to TRBJ2-7; TRBD2, as called in the table, went unchecked against the DNA. TRBV21-1 is designated a pseudogene. The CDR3 is 14 amino acids.

J is TRBJ1-5 and V is TRBV6-1; TRBD1 might be the D (5 bases). Germline CDR1 is MNHNS and CDR2 is SASEGT. The CDR3 is made up of 18 amino acids. The V end lost 0 bases, the J end lost 0 bases, and 15 bases lay between the germline ends. The CDR3 spells CASSEAPLQEYSNQPQHF. Written as DNA, the CDR3 is TGTGCCAGCAGTGAAGCGCCTCTACAGGAGTATAGCAATCAGCCCCAGCATTTT.

This clone appeared many times. The chain is built from TRBV5-5 and TRBJ1-2; D is unclear. The V end lost 3 bases, the J end lost 5 bases, and 8 bases lay between the germline ends. CDR3 length equals 12 residues. Germline V gene data show CDR1 as SGHKS and CDR2 as YYEKEE (reference sequence). The CDR3 coding sequence is TGTGCCAGCAGCTCGGGGTTGTATGGCTACACCTTC. Its translation: CASSSGLYGYTF.

The chain couples TRBV7-9 to TRBJ2-1, with D possibly matching TRBD2 (5 bases). From germline, CDR1 is SEHNR and CDR2 FQNEAQ (reference sequence). This CDR3 contains 11 residues. Trimming took 4 bases from V and 10 from J, leaving 8 bases between them. The CDR3 nucleotides read TGTGCCAGCAGCTCGGACTCGGAGCAGTTCTTC. Amino acids: CASSSDSEQFF.

This chain links TRBV2 with TRBJ2-1; D unresolved. V was cut by 2 bases and J by 5 bases, with 4 bases left in between. Germline loops: CDR1 SNHLY, CDR2 FYNNEI. This CDR3 contains 12 residues. CDR3 region: CASSEPNNEQFF. CDR3 nucleotide sequence: TGTGCCAGCAGTGAACCAAACAATGAGCAGTTCTTC. The variable domain in full, with the rest retrieved from reference TRBV2 and TRBJ2-1, is EPEVTQTPSHQVTQMGQEVILRCVPISNHLYFYWYRQILGQKVEFLVSFYNNEISEKSEIFDDQFSVERPDGSNFTLKIRSTKLEDSAMYFCASSEPNNEQFFGPGTRLTVL.

This sequence joins TRBV15 and TRBJ1-4; TRBD1 agrees at 9 bases. The germline V gene has CDR1 LNHNV and CDR2 YYDKDF (reference sequence). The CDR3 contains 16 residues. V trimming: 5 bases; J trimming: 8 bases; junction bases outside the gene matches: 12. In nucleotides, the CDR3 is TGTGCCACCAGCCGACGGGCTGGGACAGGGAACGAAAAACTGTTTTTT. Translated, it gives CATSRRAGTGNEKLFF.

The rearrangement links TRBV20-1 to TRBJ2-3; D is unresolved. The CDR3 spans 11 residues. The ends were cut back, 3 bases at V and 5 bases at J, with 6 bases in the middle. Germline V gives CDR1 DFQATT, CDR2 SNEGSKA (reference sequence). The CDR3 is CSARTGDTQYF. CDR3 sequence (DNA): TGCAGTGCTAGGACTGGAGATACGCAGTATTTT.

This chain links TRBV2 with TRBJ1-5; possibly TRBD1 for D (5 bases). The germline V gene encodes CDR1 SNHLY and CDR2 FYNNEI. V was shortened by 2 bases and J by 6 bases, with 8 bases between the two germline ends. This CDR3 has 13 residues. The CDR3, as DNA: TGTGCCAGCAGTGAACCGGGGGGTCAGCCCCAGCATTTT. Encoded protein: CASSEPGGQPQHF.

The chain has TRBV9 and TRBJ2-2; weak D call: TRBD2 (5 bases). Trimming pared 6 bases from V and 8 bases from J, leaving 14 bases between. Germline CDR1 is SGDLS and CDR2 is YYNGEE. CDR3 length equals 13 residues. CDR3 sequence: CASTRSGGGELFF. DNA of the CDR3: TGTGCCAGCACCCGTTCAGGAGGTGGGGAGCTGTTTTTT.

The V gene is TRBV2, the J gene TRBJ1-1; D not certain. Trimming took off 5 bases at V and 3 bases at J, with 7 bases between the two ends. CDR1 and CDR2 from the germline V gene are SNHLY and FYNNEI. This CDR3 comprises 12 residues. The CDR3: CASSYEDTEAFF. CDR3 nucleotides: TGTGCCAGCAGTTACGAGGACACTGAAGCTTTCTTT. Combining the CDR3 with reference TRBV2 and TRBJ1-1 gives the whole variable domain EPEVTQTPSHQVTQMGQEVILRCVPISNHLYFYWYRQILGQKVEFLVSFYNNEISEKSEIFDDQFSVERPDGSNFTLKIRSTKLEDSAMYFCASSYEDTEAFFGQGTRLTVV.

This clone was seen a handful of times. The chain combines TRBV7-9 with TRBJ1-6; tentative D call: TRBD1 (5 bases). V lost 5 bases and J lost 11, with 13 bases in between. Germline assignment: CDR1 SEHNR and CDR2 FQNEAQ (reference sequence). The CDR3 has 13 residues. In DNA form, the CDR3 reads TGTGCCAGCAGCCCTCTTGAAGGGGCACCCCTCCACTTT. This gives the protein CASSPLEGAPLHF.

Here the CDR3 reads CASSVAPDSGNTIYF. The CDR3 DNA sequence: TGTGCCAGCAGCGTAGCTCCAGACTCTGGAAACACCATATATTTT. V and J are TRBV9 and TRBJ1-3; no clear D. CDR1 is SGDLS and CDR2 is YYNGEE in the germline V gene. CDR3 length: 15 amino acids. Trimming left V 0 bases short and J 0 bases short, with 7 bases between.